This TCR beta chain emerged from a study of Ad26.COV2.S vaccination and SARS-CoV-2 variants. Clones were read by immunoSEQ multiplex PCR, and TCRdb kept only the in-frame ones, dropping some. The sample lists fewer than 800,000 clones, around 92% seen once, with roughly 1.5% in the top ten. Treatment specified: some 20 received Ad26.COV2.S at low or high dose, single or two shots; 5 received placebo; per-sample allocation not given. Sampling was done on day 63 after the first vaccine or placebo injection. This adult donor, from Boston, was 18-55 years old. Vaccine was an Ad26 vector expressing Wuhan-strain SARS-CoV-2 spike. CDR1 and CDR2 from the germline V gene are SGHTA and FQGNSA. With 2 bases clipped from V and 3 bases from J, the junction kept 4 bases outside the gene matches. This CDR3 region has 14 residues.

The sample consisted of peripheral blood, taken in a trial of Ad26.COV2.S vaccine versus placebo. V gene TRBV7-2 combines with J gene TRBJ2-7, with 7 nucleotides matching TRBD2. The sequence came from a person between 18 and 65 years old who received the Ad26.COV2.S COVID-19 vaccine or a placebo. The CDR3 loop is CASSLSSGDYEQYF. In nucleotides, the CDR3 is TGTGCCAGCAGCTTATCGAGCGGGGACTACGAGCAGTACTTC. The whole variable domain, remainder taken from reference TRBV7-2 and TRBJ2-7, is GAGVSQSPSNKVTEKGKDVELRCDPISGHTALYWYRQSLGQGLEFLIYFQGNSAPDKSGLPSDRFSAERTGGSVSTLTIQRTQQEDSAVYLCASSLSSGDYEQYFGPGTRLTVT.